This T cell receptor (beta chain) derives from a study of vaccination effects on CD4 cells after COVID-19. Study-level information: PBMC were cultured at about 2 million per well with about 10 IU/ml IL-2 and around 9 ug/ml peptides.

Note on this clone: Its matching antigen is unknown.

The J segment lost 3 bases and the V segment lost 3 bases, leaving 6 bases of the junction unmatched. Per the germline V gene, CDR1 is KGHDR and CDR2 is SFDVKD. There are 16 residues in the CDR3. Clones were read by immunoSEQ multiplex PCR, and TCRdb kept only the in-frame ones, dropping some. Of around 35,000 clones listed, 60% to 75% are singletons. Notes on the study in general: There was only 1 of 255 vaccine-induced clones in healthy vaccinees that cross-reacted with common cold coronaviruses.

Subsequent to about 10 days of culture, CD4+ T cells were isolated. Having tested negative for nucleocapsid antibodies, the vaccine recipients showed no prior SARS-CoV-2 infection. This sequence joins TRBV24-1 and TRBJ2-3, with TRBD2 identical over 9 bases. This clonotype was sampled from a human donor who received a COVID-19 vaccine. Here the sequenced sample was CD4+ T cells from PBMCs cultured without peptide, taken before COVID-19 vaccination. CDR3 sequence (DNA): TGTGCCACCAGTGATCCCATAGCGGGAGATACAGATACGCAGTATTTT. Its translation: CATSDPIAGDTDTQYF.